This T cell receptor beta chain originates from a study of blood T cell repertoires in COVID-19. Sequencing used immunoSEQ multiplex PCR; TCRdb keeps in-frame clones, though not all of them. The sample carries approximately 260,000 clones, roughly 90% recorded once. The CDR3 extends over 17 amino acids. Germline CDR1 reads SGHTA; CDR2 reads FQGNSA. V lost 2 bases, J lost 5 bases, and 8 bases stayed unmatched. The receptor was isolated from a woman aged 30 to 39 with acute COVID-19. The material sequenced was PBMCs or T cells enriched from blood (not recorded which). The rearrangement links TRBV7-2 to TRBJ2-3; 12 bases line up with TRBD2. CDR3 nucleotides: TGTGCCAGCAGCTTATTTGGTCTAGCGGGGGGGCAAGATACGCAGTATTTT. The encoded protein is CASSLFGLAGGQDTQYF.